This TCR beta chain was captured by sequencing in a study of OX40 agonist ivuxolimab in advanced cancers. CDR1 and CDR2 (germline): GTSNPN, SVGIG (reference sequence). This CDR3 is 13 amino acids long. Profiled with immunoSEQ multiplex PCR; TCRdb holds only in-frame clones, not every one. The sample has about 11,000 clones, about 89% seen once; the top ten hold 25% to 30%. The material was CD4+ or CD8+ T cells sorted from blood, obtained in a trial of the OX40 agonist ivuxolimab. The TCR originated in an adult with an advanced solid tumor such as melanoma, head and neck, liver or kidney cancer. The rearrangement links TRBV30 to TRBJ2-7; D gene uncertain. Judging by the DNA end, TRBJ2-1 fits better; the J call may be wrong. The CDR3 DNA reads TGTGCCTGGAGTGTAGTTATGGGGAATGAGCAGTTCTTC. Protein product: CAWSVVMGNEQFF.